This T cell receptor beta chain was found in a study of naive CD8 T cells in extremely preterm neonates. Study findings and constraints: Term neonates roughly 0.4%, young children around 0.031%, adults roughly 0.01%; preterm neonates shared 2.7%. Preterm infants showed shorter CDR3s, fewer N additions and less trimming than older groups. iChao1 richness was lowest in preterm neonates, significantly versus all ages.

Germline loops: CDR1 SGDLS, CDR2 YYNGEE. CDR3 length equals 14 residues. The junction had 3 bases not matched to a gene; V was cut back by 4 bases and J by 1 base. Extremely preterm births at roughly 23-28 weeks of gestation supplied the samples. Excluded: fetal demise, active maternal HSV, known maternal HIV. Live Annexin V-negative naive CD3+CD8+CD45RA+CCR7+ T cells were sorted. Clones were sequenced by immunoSEQ multiplex PCR, and TCRdb holds only the in-frame ones, with some missing. The sample carries 20,000 or so clones, around 89% recorded once. Remarks on this clone: The target antigen is unknown.

The chain is built from TRBV9 and TRBJ1-1; 8 bases are shared with TRBD1. The clonotype was recovered from a boy who was born preterm. Sequencing was done on a sample of naive CD8+ T cells from cord blood. Written as DNA, the CDR3 is TGTGCCAGCAGCAGGCAGGGGGCGAACACTGAAGCTTTCTTT. Protein sequence: CASSRQGANTEAFF.